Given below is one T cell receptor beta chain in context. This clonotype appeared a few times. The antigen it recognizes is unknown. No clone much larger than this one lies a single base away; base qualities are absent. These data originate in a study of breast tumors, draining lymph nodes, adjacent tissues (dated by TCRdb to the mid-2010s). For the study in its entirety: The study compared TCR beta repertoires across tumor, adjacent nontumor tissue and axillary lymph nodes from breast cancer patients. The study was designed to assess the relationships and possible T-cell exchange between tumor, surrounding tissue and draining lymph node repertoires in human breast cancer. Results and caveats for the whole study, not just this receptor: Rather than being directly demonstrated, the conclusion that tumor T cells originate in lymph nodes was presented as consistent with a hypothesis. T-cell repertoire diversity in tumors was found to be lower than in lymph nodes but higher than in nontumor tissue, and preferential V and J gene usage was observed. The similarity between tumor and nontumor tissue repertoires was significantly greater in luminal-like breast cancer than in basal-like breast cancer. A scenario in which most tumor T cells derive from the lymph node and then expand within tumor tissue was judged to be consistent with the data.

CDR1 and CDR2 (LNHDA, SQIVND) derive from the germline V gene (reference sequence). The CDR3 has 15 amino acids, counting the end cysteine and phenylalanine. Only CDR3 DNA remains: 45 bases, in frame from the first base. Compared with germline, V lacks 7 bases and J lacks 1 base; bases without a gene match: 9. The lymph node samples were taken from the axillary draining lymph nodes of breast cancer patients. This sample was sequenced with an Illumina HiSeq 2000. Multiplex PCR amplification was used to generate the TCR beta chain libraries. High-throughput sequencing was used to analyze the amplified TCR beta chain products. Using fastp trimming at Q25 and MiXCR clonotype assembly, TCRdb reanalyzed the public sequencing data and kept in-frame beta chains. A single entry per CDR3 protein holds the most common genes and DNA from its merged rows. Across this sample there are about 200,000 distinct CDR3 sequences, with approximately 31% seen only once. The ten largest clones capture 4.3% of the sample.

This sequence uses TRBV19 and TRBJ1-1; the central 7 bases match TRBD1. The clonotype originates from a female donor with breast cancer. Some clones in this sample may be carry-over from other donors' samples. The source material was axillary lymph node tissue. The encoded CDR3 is CASNALGTANTEAFF. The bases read TGTGCCAGTAACGCCCTGGGGACAGCGAACACTGAAGCTTTCTTT.